This TCR delta chain stems from a study of Vδ1+ human thymocytes. The CDR3 has 15 residues. Trimming took 0 bases from V and 5 from J, leaving 13 bases between them. Germline V gene data show CDR1 as TSWWSYY and CDR2 as QGS. Extracted RNA was reverse transcribed into cDNA. The CDR3 regions were amplified by multiplex PCR from V-gene primers to a constant-region primer. TCRdb reanalyzed the multiplex PCR reads using CATT. The table includes roughly 76,000 delta-chain clones, 30% to 40% detected once. Study-wide results and limits: Despite high sort purity, approximately 20% of thymic T cell receptor delta sequences were Vdelta2. Thymic TRG and TRD repertoires appeared highly polyclonal.

This clone was seen more than once but under ten times. Its antigen is unidentified. After alphabeta T cell depletion, CD3+ Vdelta1+ Vdelta2- thymocytes were sorted. This TCR was recovered from a boy younger than two who had congenital heart surgery. The chain has TRDV1 and TRDJ1, with no clear D. Sample: Vdelta1+ gamma-delta thymocytes from the thymus. Specified subset: FACS-sorted CD3+ TCRalphabeta- TCRVdelta1+ TCRVdelta2- thymocytes. CDR3 residues: CALGELCGNSDKLIF. The CDR3, as DNA: TGTGCTCTTGGGGAACTCTGCGGGAACTCTGATAAACTCATCTTT.